The 3 T cell receptor beta chains presented below share a single source sample, sequenced in a study of technical replicates of blood from several donors. The table came from immunoSEQ multiplex PCR; TCRdb's copy has only in-frame clones and leaves some out. The sample has more than 65,000 clones; 95% to 97% are singletons. Sequencing was performed on T cells isolated from PBMCs. The receptors were gathered from a human donor in good health.

The gene calls are TRBV19 and TRBJ1-1, with 11 bases fitting TRBD1. Germline CDR1 is LNHDA and CDR2 is SQIVND (reference sequence). J lost 1 base, V lost 1 base, and 8 bases had no gene match. This CDR3 contains 18 residues. The CDR3 DNA is TGTGCCAGTAGTATAGGATGGGACAGGGGGGCATCGAACACTGAAGCTTTCTTT. Translating gives CASSIGWDRGASNTEAFF.

This chain connects TRBV6-5 to TRBJ2-1, with 9 bases lining up with TRBD1. This CDR3 contains 12 residues. The V and J ends lost 4 bases and 10 bases, in that order; junction bases with no gene match: 2. Germline assignment: CDR1 MNHEY and CDR2 SVGAGI. CDR3 loop: CASSSGTGEQFF. DNA for the CDR3: TGTGCCAGCAGTTCCGGGACAGGGGAGCAGTTCTTC.

This clone showed up just a few times. This sequence joins TRBV2 and TRBJ1-2; TRBD1 agrees at 8 bases. CDR1 is SNHLY and CDR2 is FYNNEI in the germline V gene. The CDR3 covers 13 residues. V was pared by 11 bases and J by 0 bases, with 5 bases of the junction left unmatched. CDR3 loop: CAGRTGTNYGYTF. CDR3 DNA: TGTGCCGGAAGGACAGGGACTAACTATGGCTACACCTTC.